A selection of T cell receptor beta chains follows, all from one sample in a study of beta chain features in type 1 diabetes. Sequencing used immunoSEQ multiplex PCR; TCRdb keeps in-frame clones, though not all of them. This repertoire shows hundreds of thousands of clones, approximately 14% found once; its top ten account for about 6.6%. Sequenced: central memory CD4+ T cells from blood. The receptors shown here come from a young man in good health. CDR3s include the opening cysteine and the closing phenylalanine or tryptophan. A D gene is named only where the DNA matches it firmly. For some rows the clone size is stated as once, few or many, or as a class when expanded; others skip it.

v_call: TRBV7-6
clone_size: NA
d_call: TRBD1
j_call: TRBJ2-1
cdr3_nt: TGTGCCAGCAGCTTACGTCGACAGGGGGAGCAGTTCTTC
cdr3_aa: CASSLRRQGEQFF

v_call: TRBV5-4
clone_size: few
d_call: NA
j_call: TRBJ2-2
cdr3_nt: TGTGCCAGCCGAAGGGAGTCGGACACCGGGGAGCTGTTTTTT
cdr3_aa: CASRRESDTGELFF

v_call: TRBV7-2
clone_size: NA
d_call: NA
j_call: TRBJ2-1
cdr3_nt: TGTGCCAGCAGCCCCCGCGTATCCAGGGTGGACAATGAGCAGTTCTTC
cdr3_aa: CASSPRVSRVDNEQFF

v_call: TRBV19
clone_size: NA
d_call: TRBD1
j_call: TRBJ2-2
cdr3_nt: TGTGCCAGTACTCTTCGGACAGGGAGGAGGGCCGGGGAGCTGTTTTTT
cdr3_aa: CASTLRTGRRAGELFF

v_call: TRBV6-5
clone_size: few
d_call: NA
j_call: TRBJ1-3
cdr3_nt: TGTGCCAGCAGAAACCGGGCTGATGGAAACACCATATATTTT
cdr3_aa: CASRNRADGNTIYF

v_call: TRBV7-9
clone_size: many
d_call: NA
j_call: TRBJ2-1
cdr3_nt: TGTGCCAGCAGCTTAGGGGGCAGCTTAAATGAGCAGTTCTTC
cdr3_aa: CASSLGGSLNEQFF

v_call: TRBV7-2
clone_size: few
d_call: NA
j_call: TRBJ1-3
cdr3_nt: TGTGCCAGCAGCACCCGATCCGGAAACACCATATATTTT
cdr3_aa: CASSTRSGNTIYF

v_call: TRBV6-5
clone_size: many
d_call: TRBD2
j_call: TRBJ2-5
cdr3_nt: TGTGCCAGCAAGCGGGGGGCGGGAGAGACCCAGTACTTC
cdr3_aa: CASKRGAGETQYF

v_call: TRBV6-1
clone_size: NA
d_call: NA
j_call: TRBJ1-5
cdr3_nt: TGTGCCAGCAGTGAAGGGAGGTCGGATCAGCCCCAGCATTTT
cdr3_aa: CASSEGRSDQPQHF

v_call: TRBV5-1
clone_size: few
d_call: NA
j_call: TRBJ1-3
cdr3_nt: TGCGCCAGCAGCTTGGCTGGGACGAGCAATGGAAACACCATATATTTT
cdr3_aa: CASSLAGTSNGNTIYF

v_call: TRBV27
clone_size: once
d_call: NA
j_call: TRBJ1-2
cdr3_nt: TGTGCCAGCAGTTTTAGGAGGGCGGCGGATGGCTACACCTTC
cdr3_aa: CASSFRRAADGYTF

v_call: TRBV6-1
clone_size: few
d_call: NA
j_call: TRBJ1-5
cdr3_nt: TGTGCCAGCAGTTCCTCTGTAGGTCAGCCCCAGCATTTT
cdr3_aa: CASSSSVGQPQHF

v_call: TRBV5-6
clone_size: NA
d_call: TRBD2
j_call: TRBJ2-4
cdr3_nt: TGTGCCAGCAGCTCGAGACTAGCGGAAAACATTCAGTACTTC
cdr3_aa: CASSSRLAENIQYF

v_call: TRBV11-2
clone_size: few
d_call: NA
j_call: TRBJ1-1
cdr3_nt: TGTGCCAGCAGCTTAGTGGCGGAAGCTTTCTTT
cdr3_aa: CASSLVAEAFF

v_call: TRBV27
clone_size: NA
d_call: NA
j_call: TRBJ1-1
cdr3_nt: TGTGCCAGCAGTTTAAGACCCGGGGGTAGGACAGTTCTGAACACTGAAGCTTTCTTT
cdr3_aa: CASSLRPGGRTVLNTEAFF

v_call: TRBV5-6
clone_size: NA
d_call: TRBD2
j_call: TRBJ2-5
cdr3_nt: TGTGCCAGCAGCTCTTATCTAGCGGGAGGACGAGAGACCCAGTACTTC
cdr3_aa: CASSSYLAGGRETQYF

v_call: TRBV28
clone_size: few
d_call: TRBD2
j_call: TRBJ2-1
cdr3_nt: TGTGCCAGTGGGAATCCGGGACTACTATCCGGTGAGCAGTTCTTC
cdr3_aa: CASGNPGLLSGEQFF

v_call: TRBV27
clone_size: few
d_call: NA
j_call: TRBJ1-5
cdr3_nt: TGTGCCAGCAGTTTATCAAGCGTTGTGAGCAATCAGCCCCAGCATTTT
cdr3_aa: CASSLSSVVSNQPQHF

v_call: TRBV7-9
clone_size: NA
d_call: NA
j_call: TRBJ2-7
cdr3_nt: TGTGCCAGCACGGGGGCGCGGGGGATATACGAGCAGTACTTC
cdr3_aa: CASTGARGIYEQYF

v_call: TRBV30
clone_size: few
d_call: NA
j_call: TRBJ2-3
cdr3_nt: TGTGCCTGGAACCGGGGACCGGGCCCAGATACGCAGTATTTT
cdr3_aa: CAWNRGPGPDTQYF

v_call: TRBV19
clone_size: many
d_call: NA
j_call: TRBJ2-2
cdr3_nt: TGTGCCAGTAGTATAGCCGGGGAGCTGTTTTTT
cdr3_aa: CASSIAGELFF

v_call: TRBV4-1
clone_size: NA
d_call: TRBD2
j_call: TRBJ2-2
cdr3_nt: TGCGCCAGCAGCCCGTTTAGCGGGGGGGACGCCGGGGAGCTGTTTTTT
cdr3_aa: CASSPFSGGDAGELFF

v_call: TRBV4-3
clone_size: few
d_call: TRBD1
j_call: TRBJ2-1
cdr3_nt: TGCGCCAGCAGCCCGGCCGGGACAGTTTACAATGAGCAGTTCTTC
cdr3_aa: CASSPAGTVYNEQFF

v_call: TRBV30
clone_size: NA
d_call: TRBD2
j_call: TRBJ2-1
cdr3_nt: TGTGCCTGGAAAACCACGGGTAGCGGGTCCTACAATGAGCAGTTCTTC
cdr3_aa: CAWKTTGSGSYNEQFF

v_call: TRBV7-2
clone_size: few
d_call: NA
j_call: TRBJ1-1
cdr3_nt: TGTGCCAGCACCTCCTCAGGGGTTAGCACTGAAGCTTTCTTT
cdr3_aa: CASTSSGVSTEAFF

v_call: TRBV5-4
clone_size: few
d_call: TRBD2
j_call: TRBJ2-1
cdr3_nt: TGTGCCAGCAGCTTGGGATTCAGCGGGGGGGCCAATGAGCAGTTCTTC
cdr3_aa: CASSLGFSGGANEQFF

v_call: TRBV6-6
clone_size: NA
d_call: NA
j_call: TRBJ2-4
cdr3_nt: TGTGCCAGCAGTTACTGGGGAGGCATTCAGTACTTC
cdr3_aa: CASSYWGGIQYF

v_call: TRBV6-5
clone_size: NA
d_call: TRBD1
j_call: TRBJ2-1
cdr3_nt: TGTGCCAGCCAGAGGACAGGGTTGAACAATGAGCAGTTCTTC
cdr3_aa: CASQRTGLNNEQFF

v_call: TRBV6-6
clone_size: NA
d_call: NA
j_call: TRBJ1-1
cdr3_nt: TGTGCCAGCAGCCCGGGACACGCTACTTTCTTT
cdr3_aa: CASSPGHATFF